This T cell receptor (beta chain) was recovered during a study of shared clonotypes between healthy human individuals. General study points: The four-donor shared clonotypes exceeded non-shared clonotypes in generation probability, with non-shared ones scoring lower. Since donors were few, the genetic and exposure-history diversity represented was limited.

This clone was picked up a small number of times. Its antigen remains unidentified. The germline V gene has CDR1 SGDLS and CDR2 YYNGEE. The CDR3 contains 16 residues. Nashville, Tennessee was home to all donors, each a Caucasian adult. The split of CD4+ cells yielded CD45RA+ naive and CD45RA-negative memory subsets. Repertoires were generated with immunoSEQ multiplex PCR, while TCRdb's copy carries only in-frame clones and drops some. The sample yields 950,000 to 1,200,000 clones, 60% to 85% seen once. The TCR comes from a man aged 18 to 29 in good health. Some clones in this sample may be carry-over from other donors' samples. The sequenced sample was memory CD4+ T cells from PBMCs. The subset: CD45RA-negative fraction. The rearrangement joins TRBV9 to TRBJ2-5; 8 bases line up with TRBD1. The better agreement between TRBJ2-7 and the DNA end casts doubt on the J call. The chain's CDR3 is CASSARQGSSSYEQYF. CDR3 sequence (DNA): TGTGCCAGCAGCGCAAGACAGGGGTCAAGCTCCTACGAGCAGTACTTC.